This TCR beta chain was recorded in a study of CD8 T cells in ankylosing spondylitis. The CDR3 has 15 amino acids. Germline assignment: CDR1 KGHSH and CDR2 LQKENI. V lost 1 base to trimming and J lost 6 bases, with 14 bases between them. This clonotype was recorded many times. TCRdb fed the 5' RACE reads into MiXCR, producing one record per CDR3 protein. The table records 150,000 to 200,000 distinct CDR3 sequences, 10% to 15% of them present only once. Sample: blood, either unsorted or a sorted T cell fraction (not recorded which). The chain couples TRBV18 to TRBJ2-3, with a possible D match to TRBD2 (5 bases). This TCR came from a female donor with ankylosing spondylitis or in good health (not recorded which). CDR3 residues: CASSPRTPDRDTQYF. CDR3 nucleotide sequence: TGTGCCAGCTCACCACGGACTCCCGATCGGGATACGCAGTATTTT. Full variable domain (rest looked up from reference TRBV18 and TRBJ2-3): NAGVMQNPRHLVRRRGQEARLRCSPMKGHSHVYWYRQLPEEGLKFMVYLQKENIIDESGMPKERFSAEFPKEGPSILRIQQVVRGDSAAYFCASSPRTPDRDTQYFGPGTRLTVL.